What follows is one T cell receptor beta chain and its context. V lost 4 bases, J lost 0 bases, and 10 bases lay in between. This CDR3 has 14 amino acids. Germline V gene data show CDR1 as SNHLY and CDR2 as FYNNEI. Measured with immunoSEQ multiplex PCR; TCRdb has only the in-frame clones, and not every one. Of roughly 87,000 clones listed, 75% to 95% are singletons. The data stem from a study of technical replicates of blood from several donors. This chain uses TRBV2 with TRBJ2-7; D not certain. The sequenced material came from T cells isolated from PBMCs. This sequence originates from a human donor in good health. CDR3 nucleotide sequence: TGTGCCAGCAGTGTTCGCGTTAACTCCTACGAGCAGTACTTC. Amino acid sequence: CASSVRVNSYEQYF.